The 8 T cell receptor beta chains reported below all come from one sample, sequenced in a study of blood T cell repertoires in COVID-19. TCRdb's copy holds only in-frame clones and misses some; the assay was immunoSEQ multiplex PCR. This sample has about 300,000 clones, with about nine tenths found just once. The sample was PBMCs or T cells enriched from blood (not recorded which). The receptors stem from a man aged 25 to 45 who had recovered from COVID-19.

To note about this clone: The same CDR3 arises from other DNA sequences in this sample as well. The chain employs TRBV28 and TRBJ1-5; D remains unclear. V was pared by 5 bases and J by 0 bases, with 5 bases between. The CDR3 runs to 13 residues. Germline values: CDR1 MDHEN, CDR2 SYDVKM. Here the CDR3 DNA reads TGTGCCAGCAGTCGTTATAGCAATCAGCCCCAGCATTTT. Its protein is CASSRYSNQPQHF.

This chain's CDR3 is CASSLGVGGGLGTEAFF. The CDR3 DNA sequence: TGTGCCAGCAGCTTAGGCGTTGGCGGGGGCTTGGGCACTGAAGCTTTCTTT. The chain couples TRBV7-2 to TRBJ1-1; TRBD1 might be the D (6 bases). Trimming removed 1 base from V and 4 bases from J, with 19 bases in between. Germline V gives CDR1 SGHTA, CDR2 FQGNSA. The CDR3 has 17 amino acids.

This chain uses TRBV27 with TRBJ1-6; a possible D gene is TRBD1 (6 bases). This CDR3 has 14 amino acids. The V gene lost 4 bases and the J gene lost 7 bases, with 11 bases spanning the gap. CDR1 and CDR2 (germline): MNHEY, SMNVEV (reference sequence). The CDR3 protein is CASSSRGGNSPLHF. CDR3 DNA: TGTGCCAGCAGTTCTAGGGGGGGGAATTCACCCCTCCACTTT.

The chain has TRBV15 and TRBJ2-1, with 11 bases identical to TRBD2. The CDR3 is 19 amino acids. Losses at the gene ends were 0 bases for V and 3 bases for J; bases not matched to a gene: 10. Per the germline V gene, CDR1 is LNHNV and CDR2 is YYDKDF (reference sequence). The CDR3 protein is CATSRDRRLAGGLYNEQFF. The CDR3, as DNA: TGTGCCACCAGCAGAGATCGACGGCTAGCGGGGGGTCTCTACAATGAGCAGTTCTTC.

The gene calls are TRBV5-6 and TRBJ2-2, with 8 bases identical to TRBD1. CDR3 size: 14 residues. Germline V gene sequence: CDR1 SGHDT, CDR2 YYEEEE. The junction had 3 bases not matched to a gene; V was cut back by 2 bases and J by 6 bases. The CDR3 is CASSLGQGAGELFF. The DNA for the CDR3 is TGTGCCAGCAGCTTAGGACAGGGAGCCGGGGAGCTGTTTTTT.

This clone turned up a few times. The V call is TRBV7-9, the J call TRBJ1-1, with 8 positions matching TRBD1. The CDR3 covers 14 residues. After removal of 1 base from V and 6 bases from J, the junction contained 4 bases not matched to a gene. Germline CDR1 and CDR2: SEHNR and FQNEAQ (reference sequence). In nucleotides, the CDR3 is TGTGCCAGCAGCTTAGTCAGGGGGCGTTCTGAAGCTTTCTTT. Residues: CASSLVRGRSEAFF. Supplemented by reference TRBV7-9 and TRBJ1-1, the full variable domain reads DTGVSQNPRHKITKRGQNVTFRCDPISEHNRLYWYRQTLGQGPEFLTYFQNEAQLEKSRLLSDRFSAERPKGSFSTLEIQRTEQGDSAMYLCASSLVRGRSEAFFGQGTRLTVV.

Concerning this clone: Other DNA sequences in this specimen translate into the identical CDR3. This chain connects TRBV30 to TRBJ2-7, with a weak D call TRBD2 (5 bases). Per the germline V gene, CDR1 is GTSNPN and CDR2 is SVGIG (reference sequence). The CDR3 sequence is 12 residues long. The V gene lost 5 bases and the J gene lost 2 bases, with 10 bases spanning the gap. The DNA for the CDR3 is TGTGCCTGGTCTTCGGGGACCTACGAGCAGTACTTC. It encodes CAWSSGTYEQYF. The variable domain in full, with the rest retrieved from reference TRBV30 and TRBJ2-7, is SQTIHQWPATLVQPVGSPLSLECTVEGTSNPNLYWYRQAAGRGLQLLFYSVGIGQISSEVPQNLSASRPQDRQFILSSKKLLLSDSGFYLCAWSSGTYEQYFGPGTRLTVT.

The V gene is TRBV5-4, the J gene TRBJ2-3, with 8 positions matching TRBD1. CDR3 length: 14 residues. Germline V gives CDR1 SGHNT, CDR2 YYREEE (reference sequence). Trimming at V came to 2 bases and at J to 9 bases, leaving 8 bases not matched to a gene. CDR3 in amino acids: CASSLGTGTGTQYF. The CDR3 nucleotides read TGTGCCAGCAGCTTAGGGACAGGCACCGGGACGCAGTATTTT.